The clone carrying this T cell receptor beta chain has just a few counts. What it binds is not known. Collection of blood occurred at baseline, at cycle 4 day 1, and at cycle 7 day 1. The sample is drawn from a study of OX40 agonist ivuxolimab in advanced cancers. Overall study results and limits: At doses 0.1 to 3.0 mg/kg, CD4+ and CD8+ clones expanded. The 0.1-3.0 mg/kg partial responders had among the lowest clonal expansion.

Germline V gene lookup returns CDR1 MGHRA and CDR2 YSYEKL. This CDR3 comprises 18 residues. V lost 0 bases and J lost 5; bases outside the gene matches: 11. Measured with immunoSEQ multiplex PCR; TCRdb has only the in-frame clones, and not every one. The table lists about 46,000 clones, about nine tenths of them singletons. The sequences come from CD4+ or CD8+ T cells sorted from blood, collected in a trial of the OX40 agonist ivuxolimab. V usage is TRBV4-1 and J usage is TRBJ2-2, with 8 bases aligning to TRBD2. The clonotype originates from an adult with an advanced solid tumor such as melanoma, head and neck, liver or kidney cancer. CDR3 amino acids: CASSQEIAGGVGTGELFF. The CDR3 nucleotides are TGCGCCAGCAGCCAAGAAATCGCGGGAGGAGTTGGTACCGGGGAGCTGTTTTTT.